The text below deals with one TCR beta chain. Its antigen is unknown. Within one base of it there is no much larger clone, and no base qualities were kept. The immunoSEQ Assay, a bias-controlled multiplex PCR, was used to amplify TCRbeta CDR3 regions from genomic DNA. As for the authors' bioinformatics: Within the assay, amplification of reference gene primers was used to estimate how many nucleated cells each sample contained. Sequence reads were collapsed and filtered to measure the absolute abundance of every unique TCRbeta CDR3 rearrangement. For each sample, productive Simpson clonality was calculated as the square root of Simpson's diversity index across productive rearrangements. The table was pulled from immuneACCESS by TCRdb, which kept in-frame rearrangements only. Such tables lose some clones; where checked, under half of the loss comes from unresolved V genes, and the rest has no known cause. V and J calls and clone size are those listed in that table; D and trimming were worked out from the DNA. Within this sample are a few hundred thousand clones, with roughly 90% of them counted one time only. The ten largest make up roughly 3.9% of the sample.

This sample stems from a study of blood T cell repertoires in COVID-19 (dated by TCRdb to the early 2020s). Study-level background: Samples covering the acute and convalescent phases of COVID-19 were provided by collaborators in the United States, Italy and Spain. The prospective study material was composed of cDNA or gDNA derived from T cells, B-cell-depleted T cells, or PBMCs. Deeply sampled blood TCRbeta repertoires from subjects exposed to, actively infected with, or recovered from COVID-19 were included in the dataset. The repertoires were made available in a free public database intended to serve as a resource for research on the immune response to SARS-CoV-2. The samples were drawn from the first 160 participants of the ongoing ImmuneRACE study and from over a thousand subjects provided by 6 global collaborators. Nearly every sample came with metadata listing a de-identified subject ID, COVID-19 status, age in years and sex. HLA class I and class II types, where available, came from metadata supplied by the sample provider rather than from assay-based typing.

Inclusive of the bounding cysteine and phenylalanine, the CDR3 is 17 residues long. CDR3 DNA is the only sequence kept; it has 51 bases, read in frame from the first base. For this chain, trimming is 4 bases at the V end and 2 bases at the J end, and the number of junction bases without a gene match is 9. Looking up the germline V gene yields CDR1 LGHNA and CDR2 YNFKEQ. General study outcomes and caveats: The amount of clinical and demographic metadata varied by source and participant and was provided uncurated.

A second Seattle source provided samples from volunteer blood donors who had recovered from COVID-19. Each collaborating institution followed its own protocols to collect whole blood in K2EDTA tubes. For TCRbeta analysis, collaborators shipped samples in one of three forms: frozen whole blood, isolated PBMCs, or DNA extracted from either of those sample types. Sequenced: peripheral blood. The receptor was isolated from a man in his sixties who had recovered from COVID-19. The rearranged chain carries TRBV4-2 and TRBJ2-1, with TRBD1 matching 9 junction bases. The CDR3: CASSLAAGTGTYNEQFF. The nucleotide sequence is TGTGCCAGCAGCCTAGCCGCCGGGACAGGGACCTACAATGAGCAGTTCTTC.